This T cell receptor beta chain was observed in a study of blood T cell repertoires in COVID-19. Sequencing used immunoSEQ multiplex PCR; TCRdb keeps in-frame clones, though not all of them. The table shows about 190,000 clones, with roughly 80% occurring only once. The sample comprised peripheral blood. This sequence was found in a man aged 60 to 69 with acute or convalescent COVID-19.

The CDR3 coding sequence is TGTGCCAGCAGTTCAGGGGGCAAAAACATTCAGTACTTC. This encodes CASSSGGKNIQYF. The chain joins TRBV12-3 or TRBV12-4 to TRBJ2-4; 7 bases line up with TRBD1. CDR3 size: 13 residues. V shed 4 bases, J shed 3 bases, and the junction held 0 bases outside the gene matches.